This TCR beta chain derives from a study of monozygotic twins with inflammatory bowel disease. TCRdb reprocessed the 5' RACE reads; each CDR3 protein has one entry and no DNA is given. Recorded for this sample: over 110,000 distinct CDR3 sequences. The CDR3 runs 14 residues. Germline loops: CDR1 SQVTM, CDR2 ANQGSEA. The source is a human donor with ulcerative colitis or Crohn's disease, or a healthy co-twin of an affected twin (not recorded which). This chain uses TRBV29-1 with TRBJ2-1; the TCRdb call, TRBD1, lacks DNA for checking. Input material: blood. The CDR3 loop is CSVEFGTDYNEQFF.